This TCR beta chain was retrieved from a study of T cells after yellow fever vaccination. On the study more broadly: Libraries from low-cell-number fractions were prepared with the SMART-Seq v4 Ultra Low Input RNA kit. Findings and limits, study-wide: The secondary response showed a weaker magnitude and a faster peak, day 5 versus 15.

They built TCR cDNA with 5'RACE template switching, a step that put in a universal primer site and UMIs. TCRdb itself ran the 5' RACE reads through MiXCR, one entry per CDR3 protein. The data hold about 630,000 distinct CDR3 sequences, with 9% to 15% observed a single time. V gave up 5 bases and J gave up 7 bases, with 11 bases separating them. This CDR3 has 12 amino acids. About this clonotype itself: As yet, its antigen is unknown.

This specimen was PBMCs, taken on the day of the yellow fever booster vaccination. The source of this sequence is a man aged 25 to 40 who received the YFV17D yellow fever vaccine. This chain links TRBV12-3 or TRBV12-4 with TRBJ2-5, with D unresolved. The CDR3 region is CASSSLLGTQYF. The CDR3 DNA reads TGTGCCAGCAGTAGTTTGCTGGGGACCCAGTACTTC.